Listed below are T cell receptor beta chains from one sample, sequenced in a study of T cells in Graves' hyperthyroidism and ophthalmopathy. TCRdb used MiXCR to reprocess the multiplex PCR reads, holding one entry per CDR3 protein. This sample carries 700,000 to 850,000 distinct CDR3 sequences, roughly 32% of them seen once, and the ten largest clones take around 29%. What was sequenced was blood. All receptors derive from a woman aged 40 to 50 with Graves' hyperthyroidism. The CDR3 runs from the conserved cysteine through the conserved F or W. Each record gives: clone size, J gene, D gene, V gene, CDR3 protein, CDR3 DNA. A D gene is named only where the DNA matches it firmly. Expanded clones are given a class, and other clones once, few, many or no size at all.

many | TRBJ1-1 | TRBD1 | TRBV5-1 | CASSFLDRETEAFF | TGCGCCAGCAGCTTTCTGGACAGGGAAACTGAAGCTTTCTTT
- | TRBJ2-3 | - | TRBV2 | CASSGTLPRDTQYF | TGTGCCAGCAGTGGGACACTACCCAGAGATACGCAGTATTTT
- | TRBJ2-7 | - | TRBV7-9 | CASSQAPTEIYEQYF | TGCGCCAGCAGCCAAGCCCCGACAGAGATCTACGAGCAGTACTTC
few | TRBJ2-2 | TRBD1 | TRBV5-1 | CASSSTGENTGELFF | TGCGCCAGCAGCTCAACAGGGGAGAACACCGGGGAGCTGTTTTTT
few | TRBJ1-1 | TRBD1 | TRBV12-3/TRBV12-4 | CASTWGTGATEAFF | TGTGCCAGCACCTGGGGGACAGGGGCCACTGAAGCTTTCTTT
many | TRBJ1-5 | TRBD1 | TRBV10-3 | CATTGTEGPNQPQHF | TGTGCCACCACCGGGACAGAAGGTCCGAATCAGCCCCAGCATTTT
many | TRBJ1-5 | TRBD1 | TRBV20-1 | CSARTGSGNQPQHF | TGCAGTGCAAGGACAGGGAGCGGCAATCAGCCCCAGCATTTT
- | TRBJ2-6 | - | TRBV19 | CATYDRTLSGANVLTF | TGTGCCACTTACGACAGGACCCTCTCTGGGGCCAACGTCCTGACTTTC
- | TRBJ1-5 | TRBD1 | TRBV6-6 | CASSRKPQGGQPQHF | TGTGCCAGCAGTCGAAAACCACAGGGGGGTCAGCCCCAGCATTTT
many | TRBJ1-5 | - | TRBV19 | CASSIGRGGRRLDQPQHF | TGTGCCAGTAGTATCGGCCGCGGGGGTCGGCGGTTAGATCAGCCCCAGCATTTT
- | TRBJ2-7 | TRBD2 | TRBV7-2 | CASSLIAGGLTVYEQYF | TGTGCCAGCAGCTTGATAGCGGGGGGATTGACCGTCTACGAGCAGTACTTC
few | TRBJ2-7 | TRBD1 | TRBV7-9 | CASSLVSRDSPYEQYF | TGTGCCAGCAGCTTAGTGTCACGGGACAGCCCCTACGAGCAGTACTTC
- | TRBJ2-5 | - | TRBV10-3 | CAIGRRALRAQYF | TGTGCCATCGGACGGCGGGCCCTCCGGGCCCAGTACTTC
few | TRBJ1-4 | - | TRBV5-6 | CASSPTRVATNEKLFF | TGTGCCAGCAGCCCTACACGAGTTGCAACTAATGAAAAACTGTTTTTT
many | TRBJ1-6 | - | TRBV25-1 | CASSDPGYSPLHF | TGTGCCAGCAGTGATCCAGGGTATTCACCCCTCCACTTT
few | TRBJ2-7 | - | TRBV12-3/TRBV12-4 | CASSLAEFGEQYF | TGTGCCAGCAGTTTAGCCGAGTTTGGCGAGCAGTACTTC
many | TRBJ2-7 | TRBD1 | TRBV19 | CASQKGATWEEQYF | TGTGCCAGTCAGAAGGGGGCTACCTGGGAGGAGCAGTACTTC
many | TRBJ2-5 | TRBD1 | TRBV7-9 | CASSPQGAEETQYF | TGTGCCAGCAGCCCCCAGGGGGCGGAAGAGACCCAGTACTTC
many | TRBJ1-2 | - | TRBV29-1 | CSVRGIQGEDGYTF | TGCAGCGTGAGGGGGATACAGGGAGAAGATGGCTACACCTTC
few | TRBJ1-2 | - | TRBV6-5 | CASSFHYRAASVGYTF | TGTGCCAGCAGTTTCCATTACAGGGCAGCATCCGTTGGCTACACCTTC
- | TRBJ2-5 | TRBD1 | TRBV7-8 | CASSTLRGPFLAQYF | TGTGCCAGCAGCACCCTGAGGGGGCCGTTTCTGGCCCAGTACTTC
- | TRBJ2-7 | TRBD1 | TRBV10-3 | CAITPTQLTGEEGEQYF | TGTGCCATCACCCCGACGCAGTTGACAGGGGAGGAAGGCGAGCAGTACTTC
many | TRBJ1-1 | - | TRBV7-2 | CASSLVGGGNTEAFF | TGTGCCAGCAGCTTAGTGGGGGGAGGGAACACTGAAGCTTTCTTT
few | TRBJ1-4 | - | TRBV12-3/TRBV12-4 | CASSSLQRGELFF | TGTGCCAGCAGTTCCCTTCAGCGTGGGGAACTGTTTTTT
- | TRBJ1-1 | - | TRBV7-2 | CASSVPGLADTEAFF | TGTGCCAGCAGCGTGCCGGGACTAGCGGACACTGAAGCTTTCTTT
many | TRBJ1-1 | - | TRBV29-1 | CSVPDPNTEAFF | TGCAGCGTTCCCGACCCGAACACTGAAGCTTTCTTT
- | TRBJ1-1 | - | TRBV24-1 | CATSLGESTEAFF | TGTGCCACGAGCCTTGGCGAAAGCACTGAAGCTTTCTTT
many | TRBJ2-7 | TRBD2 | TRBV4-2 | CASSLELAETYEQYF | TGTGCCAGCAGCCTCGAGCTAGCGGAGACCTACGAGCAGTACTTC
many | TRBJ2-7 | - | TRBV2 | CASTSAPYEQYF | TGTGCCAGCACTTCGGCCCCTTACGAGCAGTACTTC
many | TRBJ2-7 | TRBD1 | TRBV19 | CASSKRDSYEQYF | TGTGCCAGTAGCAAAAGGGACAGCTACGAGCAGTACTTC
many | TRBJ2-6 | - | TRBV2 | CASSRDPGANVLTF | TGTGCCAGCTCGAGGGACCCTGGGGCCAACGTCCTGACTTTC
many | TRBJ1-2 | - | TRBV11-2 | CASSLGQINGYTF | TGTGCCAGCAGTCTAGGACAGATTAATGGCTACACCTTC
many | TRBJ1-2 | - | TRBV29-1 | CSAQGGGGYTF | TGCAGCGCACAGGGAGGGGGTGGCTACACCTTC
many | TRBJ1-1 | - | TRBV6-5 | CASSWRSRMNTEAFF | TGTGCCAGCAGTTGGAGATCCCGAATGAACACTGAAGCTTTCTTT
- | TRBJ1-2 | - | TRBV14 | CASSHQTPTNYGYTF | TGTGCCAGCAGCCACCAGACGCCCACTAACTATGGCTACACCTTC
many | TRBJ1-1 | - | TRBV20-1 | CSASRQVTTEAFF | TGCAGTGCTAGCAGACAGGTTACCACTGAAGCTTTCTTT
many | TRBJ2-2 | TRBD1 | TRBV2 | CASRATGYSGELFF | TGTGCCAGCCGCGCGACAGGGTATTCCGGGGAGCTGTTTTTT
many | TRBJ2-5 | - | TRBV11-3 | CASSQTAETQYF | TGTGCCAGCAGCCAGACAGCGGAGACCCAGTACTTC
- | TRBJ1-1 | - | TRBV18 | CASSPLLEAFF | TGTGCCAGCTCACCACTCCTGGAAGCTTTCTTT
- | TRBJ1-1 | - | TRBV20-1 | CSARGPEQGTSTEAFF | TGCAGTGCTAGAGGCCCCGAGCAGGGGACGAGCACTGAAGCTTTCTTT
many | TRBJ2-3 | TRBD2 | TRBV15 | CATSWGRGADTQYF | TGTGCCACCAGCTGGGGGAGGGGTGCAGATACGCAGTATTTT
once | TRBJ1-4 | - | TRBV7-2 | CASSIAGRAATNEKLFF | TGTGCCAGCAGCATAGCCGGCAGGGCTGCAACTAATGAAAAACTGTTTTTT
- | TRBJ2-7 | TRBD2 | TRBV7-2 | CATSYGTGGLRNEQYF | TGTGCCACCTCATATGGGACGGGGGGGCTCAGGAACGAGCAGTACTTC
many | TRBJ1-3 | - | TRBV29-1 | CSVAPSTGYVSGNTIYF | TGCAGCGTCGCACCATCGACAGGTTATGTCTCTGGAAACACCATATATTTT
- | TRBJ1-4 | - | TRBV6-5 | CATGGESSEKLFF | TGTGCCACTGGCGGGGAAAGTAGTGAAAAACTGTTTTTT
many | TRBJ1-1 | - | TRBV24-1 | CATSVMGETNTEAFF | TGTGCCACCAGCGTTATGGGGGAGACGAACACTGAAGCTTTCTTT
- | TRBJ1-1 | - | TRBV7-2 | CASSRFQVQGEVAFF | TGTGCCAGCAGCCGATTTCAGGTTCAAGGTGAAGTAGCTTTCTTT
- | TRBJ2-3 | - | TRBV9 | CASSVTGSVPDTQYF | TGTGCCAGCAGCGTAACAGGGTCGGTTCCAGATACGCAGTATTTT